The 21 T cell receptor beta chains presented below share a single source sample, sequenced in a study of T cells in localized non-small cell lung cancer. The protocol was immunoSEQ multiplex PCR, while the TCRdb copy is restricted to in-frame clones and leaves out a portion. The sample contains over 45,000 clones, around 86% of which appear only once. The sequences come from PBMCs, collected before any cancer treatment. The receptor source for this set is a female donor with stage II lung adenocarcinoma.

V usage is TRBV5-1 and J usage is TRBJ2-2, with D unclear. V dropped 2 bases and J dropped 3 bases, with 17 bases sitting between them. Per the germline V gene, CDR1 is SGHRS and CDR2 is YFSETQ. The CDR3 contains 17 residues. CDR3 sequence: CASSFQPQGSDTGELFF. Written as DNA, the CDR3 is TGCGCCAGCAGCTTCCAGCCCCAAGGGTCCGACACCGGGGAGCTGTTTTTT.

CDR3 in amino acids: CASSYAVRGNTEAFF. In DNA, the CDR3 is TGTGCCAGCAGTTACGCCGTGCGAGGTAACACTGAAGCTTTCTTT. The rearrangement joins TRBV6-5 to TRBJ1-1; D unresolved. Germline CDR1 MNHEY, CDR2 SVGAGI. Deletions cut 2 bases from V and 2 bases from J, with 12 bases between. This CDR3 comprises 15 residues.

The V call is TRBV27, the J call TRBJ1-1; D is unclear. Trimming cost V 2 bases and J 1 base, with 5 bases left between them. This CDR3 is 13 amino acids long. The germline gives CDR1 MNHEY, CDR2 SMNVEV (reference sequence). CDR3: CASSLGRNTEAFF. The CDR3 bases are TGTGCCAGCAGTTTAGGGCGGAACACTGAAGCTTTCTTT.

The V gene is TRBV7-9, the J gene TRBJ2-7; the D is unclear. Germline CDR1 and CDR2: SEHNR and FQNEAQ (reference sequence). V dropped 5 bases and J dropped 4 bases, with 9 bases sitting between them. The CDR3 is made up of 12 amino acids. This CDR3 reads CASSPHVYEQYF. Here the CDR3 DNA reads TGTGCCAGCAGCCCGCACGTATACGAGCAGTACTTC.

This clone appeared once. This chain links TRBV19 with TRBJ2-1; D is possibly TRBD2 (5 bases). The CDR3 is made up of 14 amino acids. The germline V gene has CDR1 LNHDA and CDR2 SQIVND (reference sequence). The V end was cut by 4 bases, the J end by 7 bases, with 14 bases between. CDR3 nucleotides: TGTGCCAGTAGTACTAGTAATTGGGAGAATGAGCAGTTCTTC. Translation: CASSTSNWENEQFF. Variable domain in full (rest from reference TRBV19 and TRBJ2-1): DGGITQSPKYLFRKEGQNVTLSCEQNLNHDAMYWYRQDPGQGLRLIYYSQIVNDFQKGDIAEGYSVSREKKESFPLTVTSAQKNPTAFYLCASSTSNWENEQFFGPGTRLTVL.

The J gene is TRBJ1-2, the V gene TRBV10-3, with D unresolved. Per the germline V gene, CDR1 is ENHRY and CDR2 is SYGVKD. The CDR3 totals 10 residues. V gave up 10 bases and J gave up 6 bases, with 9 bases separating them. The CDR3 nucleotides read TGTGCCACGGTCGGGGATGGCTACACCTTC. Translating gives CATVGDGYTF.

The table lists this clone with a count of one. In DNA, the CDR3 is TGTGCCAGCAGCCTTTACACTGAAGCTTTCTTT. Translated: CASSLYTEAFF. The chain recombines TRBV5-8 with TRBJ1-1; D gene uncertain. The V end was cut by 4 bases, the J end by 3 bases, with 4 bases between. The CDR3 spans 11 residues. Germline loops: CDR1 SGHTS, CDR2 YDEGEE. Full variable domain (outside the CDR3, taken from reference TRBV5-8 and TRBJ1-1): EAGVTQSPTHLIKTRGQQATLRCSPISGHTSVYWYQQALGLGLQFLLWYDEGEERNRGNFPPRFSGRQFPNYSSELNVNALELEDSALYLCASSLYTEAFFGQGTRLTVV.

The chain combines TRBV5-4 with TRBJ1-6; TRBD1 aligns across 9 bases. This CDR3 region has 15 residues. V trimming: 4 bases; J trimming: 8 bases; junction bases outside the gene matches: 7. Germline V gene lookup returns CDR1 SGHNT and CDR2 YYREEE (reference sequence). CDR3 in DNA: TGTGCCAGCAGCCGGGGACAGGGCCTGGATTCACCCCTCCACTTT. Protein sequence: CASSRGQGLDSPLHF.

J is TRBJ1-2 and V is TRBV5-1; D is unresolved. V gave up 0 bases and J gave up 6 bases, with 18 bases separating them. The CDR3 consists of 16 residues. The germline V gene encodes CDR1 SGHRS and CDR2 YFSETQ. In DNA, the CDR3 is TGCGCCAGCAGCTTGGAGGTATCCGTGGACCCGGATGGCTACACCTTC. Amino acids: CASSLEVSVDPDGYTF.

The chain has TRBV6-5 and TRBJ2-7, with 10 bases identical to TRBD2. The CDR3 is 15 amino acids. Trimming took 6 bases from V and 2 from J; bases not matched to a gene: 7. The germline gives CDR1 MNHEY, CDR2 SVGAGI. The DNA for the CDR3 is TGTGCCAGCAGCACACTAGCGGGGAGTACCTACGAGCAGTACTTC. Residues: CASSTLAGSTYEQYF.

The rearrangement joins TRBV27 to TRBJ2-5; D not resolved. The CDR3 runs 11 residues. Germline lookup yields CDR1 MNHEY and CDR2 SMNVEV (reference sequence). With 10 bases removed from V and 5 bases from J, the gap between germline ends came to 11 bases. CDR3 nucleotide sequence: TGTGCCACGTGGGATTCGGAGACCCAGTACTTC. It encodes CATWDSETQYF.

CDR3 bases: TGTGCTAGTGGTTTGAGCGGGGCCAAAAACATTCAGTACTTC. It specifies CASGLSGAKNIQYF. J is TRBJ2-4 and V is TRBV12-5; D is possibly TRBD2 (6 bases). Germline CDR1 reads LGHNT; CDR2 reads FRNRAP. Deletions cut 2 bases from V and 1 base from J, with 6 bases between. The CDR3 contains 14 residues. The full variable domain, with the rest looked up from reference TRBV12-5 and TRBJ2-4, is DARVTQTPRHKVTEMGQEVTMRCQPILGHNTVFWYRQTMMQGLELLAYFRNRAPLDDSGMPKDRFSAEMPDATLATLKIQPSEPRDSAVYFCASGLSGAKNIQYFGAGTRLSVL.

This chain uses TRBV11-2 with TRBJ1-1, with D unresolved. The germline V and J ends were trimmed by 1 base and 0 bases, with 12 bases remaining between them. The CDR3 consists of 16 residues. The germline CDR1 and CDR2 sequences are SGHAT and FQNNGV. The CDR3 here is CASSLAPQRMNTEAFF. The CDR3 DNA follows: TGTGCCAGCAGCTTAGCGCCGCAGAGAATGAACACTGAAGCTTTCTTT.

This chain links TRBV5-4 with TRBJ1-4; D gene uncertain. V lost 4 bases to trimming and J lost 0 bases, with 7 bases between them. Germline CDR1 SGHNT, CDR2 YYREEE (reference sequence). The CDR3 runs to 14 residues. CDR3 coding DNA: TGTGCCAGCAGCCTAGGGTCAACTAATGAAAAACTGTTTTTT. This sequence encodes CASSLGSTNEKLFF.

The chain is built from TRBV7-7 and TRBJ2-5, with D perhaps TRBD1 (5 bases). The J call is doubtful: the DNA matches TRBJ2-7 better. This CDR3 is 14 amino acids long. Germline V lookup: CDR1 SSHAT, CDR2 FNYEAQ (reference sequence). CDR3 protein: CASSPDQGAYEQYF. The CDR3 region has the DNA TGTGCCAGCAGCCCAGACCAGGGCGCCTACGAGCAGTACTTC.

The chain carries TRBV2 and TRBJ1-3; D might be TRBD1 (6 bases). This CDR3 contains 15 residues. Germline CDR1 and CDR2: SNHLY and FYNNEI. With 6 bases removed from V and 0 bases from J, the gap between germline ends came to 12 bases. The CDR3 DNA reads TGTGCCAGCAGCGGACAGAAGAACTCTGGAAACACCATATATTTT. Amino acid sequence: CASSGQKNSGNTIYF.

This chain connects TRBV10-3 to TRBJ1-2; no reliable D call. Germline V gene sequence: CDR1 ENHRY, CDR2 SYGVKD. This CDR3 has 15 amino acids. V dropped 0 bases and J dropped 8 bases, with 16 bases sitting between them. Written as DNA, the CDR3 is TGTGCCATCAGTGAGTCTGGGTGGTCCACTGGCGGCTACACCTTC. Amino acids: CAISESGWSTGGYTF.

This chain connects TRBV7-8 to TRBJ2-1; TRBD2 matches 8 bases. This CDR3 has 16 amino acids. Germline values: CDR1 SGHVS, CDR2 FQNEAQ. J gave up 0 bases and V 2 bases, and 3 bases lay outside the gene matches. CDR3 DNA sequence: TGTGCCAGCAGCTTAACTAGCGGAACCTCCTACAATGAGCAGTTCTTC. This codes for CASSLTSGTSYNEQFF.

DNA for the CDR3: TGTGCCAGCACTCCTCCGGGACCAACCTACGAGCAGTACTTC. It encodes CASTPPGPTYEQYF. This chain connects TRBV6-5 to TRBJ2-7; the D gene could be TRBD1 or TRBD2 (5 bases each). The ends were cut back, 7 bases at V and 2 bases at J, with 15 bases in the middle. Germline CDR1 MNHEY, CDR2 SVGAGI. This CDR3 region has 14 residues.

J is TRBJ2-3 and V is TRBV5-1, with TRBD1 matching 7 bases. Germline CDR1 and CDR2: SGHRS and YFSETQ. The CDR3 spans 16 residues. With 4 bases clipped from V and 2 bases from J, the junction kept 10 bases outside the gene matches. The CDR3 DNA follows: TGCGCCAGCAGCCTTACCGGGACAGCAAACACAGATACGCAGTATTTT. This sequence encodes CASSLTGTANTDTQYF. Together with reference TRBV5-1 and TRBJ2-3, the CDR3 gives the full variable domain: KAGVTQTPRYLIKTRGQQVTLSCSPISGHRSVSWYQQTPGQGLQFLFEYFSETQRNKGNFPGRFSGRQFSNSRSEMNVSTLELGDSALYLCASSLTGTANTDTQYFGPGTRLTVL.

The gene calls are TRBV7-9 and TRBJ1-2, with D unclear. CDR3 size: 15 residues. V lost 5 bases, J lost 4 bases, and 17 bases lay in between. Germline V CDR1 and CDR2: SEHNR, FQNEAQ (reference sequence). The DNA of the CDR3 is TGTGCCAGCAGCCCACTGCCCACGGGCCTCTATGGCTACACCTTC. It codes for CASSPLPTGLYGYTF. Based on the CDR3 plus reference TRBV7-9 and TRBJ1-2, the full variable domain is DTGVSQNPRHKITKRGQNVTFRCDPISEHNRLYWYRQTLGQGPEFLTYFQNEAQLEKSRLLSDRFSAERPKGSFSTLEIQRTEQGDSAMYLCASSPLPTGLYGYTFGSGTRLTVV.